The TCR beta chain under discussion was sequenced for a study of OX40 agonist ivuxolimab in advanced cancers. On the study more broadly: A mean age of approximately 60 years, range 23 to 79, was recorded, and more than 80% were male.

Clones were sequenced by immunoSEQ multiplex PCR, and TCRdb holds only the in-frame ones, with some missing. The data show 47,000 or so clones, roughly 90% seen once. CDR1 is MGHRA, CDR2 YSYEKL, per germline. CDR3 length: 15 amino acids. The V end was cut by 0 bases, the J end by 3 bases, with 12 bases between. The TCR comes from an adult with an advanced solid tumor such as melanoma, head and neck, liver or kidney cancer. Sequenced material: CD4+ or CD8+ T cells sorted from blood, taken in a trial of the OX40 agonist ivuxolimab. The rearrangement uses TRBV4-1 and TRBJ2-7; D unclear. The CDR3, as DNA: TGCGCCAGCAGCCAAGATCCCATGGGAAACTACGAGCAGTACTTC. Residues: CASSQDPMGNYEQYF.